This T cell receptor (beta chain) was retrieved from a study of T cells in Graves' hyperthyroidism and ophthalmopathy. Lactation, pregnancy, other autoimmune disease or uncontrolled infection excluded patients. PBMCs came from around 10 ml fresh peripheral blood. Trimming left V 5 bases short and J 1 base short, with 14 bases between. The CDR3 loop spans 16 amino acids. CDR1 is SEHNR, CDR2 FQNEAQ, per germline (reference sequence). This clonotype has more than one count but fewer than ten. TCR beta CDR3 sequences were amplified from RNA transcripts. The TCR CDR3 first-round RT-PCR relied on the HTBI primer set. From the multiplex PCR reads, TCRdb called clonotypes with MiXCR, one entry per CDR3 protein. The repertoire consists of 530,000 or so distinct CDR3 sequences, with about a sixth occurring once and the leading ten covering approximately 18%.

The clonotype originates from a woman between 18 and 29 years old with Graves' ophthalmopathy. Sequencing was carried out using blood. The chain recombines TRBV7-9 with TRBJ2-2; weak D call: TRBD1 (6 bases). CDR3 residues: CASSPRGQLNTGELFF. The CDR3 region has the DNA TGTGCCAGCAGCCCACGGGGACAATTGAACACCGGGGAGCTGTTTTTT.